Detailed here is one T cell receptor beta chain. Trimming pared 3 bases from V and 3 bases from J, leaving 11 bases between. CDR1 is PRHDT, CDR2 FYEKMQ, per germline (reference sequence). The CDR3 is 14 amino acids. The data stem from a study of blood T cells in healthy people across ages. Each sample used at least 6 million PBMCs. A J-beta primer mix and a sample-barcoded 5' primer were used in a second PCR of roughly 6 to 12 cycles. All cDNA molecules were each tagged by a template-switch adaptor with 12 random nucleotides. MiXCR, applied by TCRdb to the 5' RACE reads, yields one record per CDR3 protein. The table records roughly 1,500,000 distinct CDR3 sequences, about 31% of them present only once.

The sample consisted of blood. This chain uses TRBV13 with TRBJ1-2; D gene unclear. The sequence came from a woman in her 30s in good health. Here the CDR3 reads CASSLGKTYYGYTF. CDR3 DNA: TGTGCCAGCAGCTTGGGGAAAACTTACTATGGCTACACCTTC.